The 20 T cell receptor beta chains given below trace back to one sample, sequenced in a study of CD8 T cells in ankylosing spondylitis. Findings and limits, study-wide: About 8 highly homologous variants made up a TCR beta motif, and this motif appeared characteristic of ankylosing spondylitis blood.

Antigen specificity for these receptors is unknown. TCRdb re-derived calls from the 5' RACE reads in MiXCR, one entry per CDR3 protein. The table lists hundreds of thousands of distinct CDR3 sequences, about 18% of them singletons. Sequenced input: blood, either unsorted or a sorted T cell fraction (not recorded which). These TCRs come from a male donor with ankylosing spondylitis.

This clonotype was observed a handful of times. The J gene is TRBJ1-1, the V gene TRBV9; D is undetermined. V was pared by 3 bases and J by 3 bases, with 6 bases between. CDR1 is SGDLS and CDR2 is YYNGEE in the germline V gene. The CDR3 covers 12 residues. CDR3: CASSGRYTEAFF. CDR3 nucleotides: TGTGCCAGCAGCGGACGATACACTGAAGCTTTCTTT.

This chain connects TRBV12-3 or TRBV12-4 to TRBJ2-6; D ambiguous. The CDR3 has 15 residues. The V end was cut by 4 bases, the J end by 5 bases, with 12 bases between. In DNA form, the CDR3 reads TGTGCCAGCAGTTACCCCTCCGGAAGGGCCAACGTCCTGACTTTC. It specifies CASSYPSGRANVLTF.

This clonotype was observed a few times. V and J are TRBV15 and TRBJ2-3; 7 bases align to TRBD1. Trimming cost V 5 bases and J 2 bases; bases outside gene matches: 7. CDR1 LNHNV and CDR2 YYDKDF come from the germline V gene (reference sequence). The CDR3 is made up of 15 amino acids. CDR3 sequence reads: CATSSRTGSTDTQYF. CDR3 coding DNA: TGTGCCACCAGCTCCCGGACAGGTTCCACAGATACGCAGTATTTT.

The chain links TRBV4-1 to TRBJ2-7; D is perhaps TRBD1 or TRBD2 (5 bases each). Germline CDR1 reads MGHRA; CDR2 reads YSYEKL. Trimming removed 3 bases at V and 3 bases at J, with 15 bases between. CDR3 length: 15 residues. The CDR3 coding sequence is TGCGCCAGCAGCCACCCTCCGGGACCAAACTACGAGCAGTACTTC. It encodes CASSHPPGPNYEQYF.

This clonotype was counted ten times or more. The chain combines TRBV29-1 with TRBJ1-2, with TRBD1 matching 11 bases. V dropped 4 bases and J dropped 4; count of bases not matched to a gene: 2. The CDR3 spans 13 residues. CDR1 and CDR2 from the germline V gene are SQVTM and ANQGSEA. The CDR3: CSVAGTGGYGYTF. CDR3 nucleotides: TGCAGCGTTGCCGGGACAGGGGGCTATGGCTACACCTTC.

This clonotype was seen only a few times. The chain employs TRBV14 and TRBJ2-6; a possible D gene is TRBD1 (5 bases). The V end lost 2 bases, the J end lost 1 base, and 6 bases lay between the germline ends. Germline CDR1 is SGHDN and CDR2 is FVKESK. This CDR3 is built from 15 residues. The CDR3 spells CASSQRGSGANVLTF. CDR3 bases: TGTGCCAGCAGCCAAAGGGGTTCTGGGGCCAACGTCCTGACTTTC.

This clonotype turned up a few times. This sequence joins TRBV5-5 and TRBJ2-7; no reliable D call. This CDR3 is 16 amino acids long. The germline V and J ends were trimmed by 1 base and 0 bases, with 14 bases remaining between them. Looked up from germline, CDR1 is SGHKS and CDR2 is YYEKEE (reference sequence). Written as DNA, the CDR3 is TGTGCCAGCAGCTTGTATGTAGGTCTCGACTCCTACGAGCAGTACTTC. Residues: CASSLYVGLDSYEQYF.

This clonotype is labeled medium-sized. In nucleotides, the CDR3 is TGTGCCAGCAGTTTGGGACAGGGCCCTTCCTACGAGCAGTACTTC. This sequence encodes CASSLGQGPSYEQYF. The rearrangement uses TRBV7-8 and TRBJ2-7; 9 bases are shared with TRBD1. V lost 6 bases and J lost 1; bases outside the gene matches: 7. CDR1 is SGHVS and CDR2 is FQNEAQ in the germline V gene. This CDR3 spans 15 amino acids. Variable domain in full (rest from reference TRBV7-8 and TRBJ2-7): GAGVSQSPRYKVAKRGQDVALRCDPISGHVSLFWYQQALGQGPEFLTYFQNEAQLDKSGLPSDRFFAERPEGSVSTLKIQRTQQEDSAVYLCASSLGQGPSYEQYFGPGTRLTVT.

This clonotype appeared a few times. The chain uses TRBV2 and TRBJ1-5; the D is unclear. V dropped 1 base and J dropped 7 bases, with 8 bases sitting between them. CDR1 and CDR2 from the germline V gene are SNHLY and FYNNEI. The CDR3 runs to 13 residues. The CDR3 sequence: CASSEGRGQPQHF. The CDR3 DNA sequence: TGTGCCAGCAGTGAAGGACGCGGACAGCCCCAGCATTTT.

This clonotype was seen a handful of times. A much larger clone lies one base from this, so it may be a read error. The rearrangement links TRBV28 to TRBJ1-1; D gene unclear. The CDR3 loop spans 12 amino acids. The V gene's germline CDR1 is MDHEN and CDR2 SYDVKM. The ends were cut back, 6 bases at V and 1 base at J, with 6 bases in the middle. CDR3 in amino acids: CASSPENTEAFF. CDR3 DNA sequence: TGTGCCAGCAGCCCGGAGAACACTGAAGCTTTCTTT.

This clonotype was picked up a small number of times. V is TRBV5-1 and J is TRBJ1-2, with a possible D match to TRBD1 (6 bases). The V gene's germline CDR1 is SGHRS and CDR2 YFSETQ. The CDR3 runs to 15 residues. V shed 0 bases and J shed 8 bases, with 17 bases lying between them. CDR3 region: CASSLDQGIVSGYTF. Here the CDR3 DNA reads TGCGCCAGCAGCTTGGACCAGGGGATCGTGAGCGGCTACACCTTC.

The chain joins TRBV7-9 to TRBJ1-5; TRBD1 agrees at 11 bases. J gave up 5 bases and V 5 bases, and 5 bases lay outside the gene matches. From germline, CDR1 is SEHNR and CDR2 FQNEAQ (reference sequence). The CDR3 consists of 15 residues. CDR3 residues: CASSSGQGADQPQHF. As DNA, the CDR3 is TGTGCCAGCAGCAGTGGACAGGGGGCCGATCAGCCCCAGCATTTT.

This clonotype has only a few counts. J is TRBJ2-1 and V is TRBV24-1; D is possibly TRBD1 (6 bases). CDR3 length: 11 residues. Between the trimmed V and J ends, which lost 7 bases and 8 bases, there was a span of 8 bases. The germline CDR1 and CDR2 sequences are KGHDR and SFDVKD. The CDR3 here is CATRDSHEQFF. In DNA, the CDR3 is TGTGCCACCAGGGACAGCCATGAGCAGTTCTTC.

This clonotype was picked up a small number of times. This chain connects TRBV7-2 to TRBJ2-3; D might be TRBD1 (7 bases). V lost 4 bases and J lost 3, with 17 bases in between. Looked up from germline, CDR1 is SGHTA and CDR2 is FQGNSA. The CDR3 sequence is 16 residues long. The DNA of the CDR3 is TGTGCCAGCAGCTGGGGGCAGGGGGGTGTGACAGATACGCAGTATTTT. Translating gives CASSWGQGGVTDTQYF.

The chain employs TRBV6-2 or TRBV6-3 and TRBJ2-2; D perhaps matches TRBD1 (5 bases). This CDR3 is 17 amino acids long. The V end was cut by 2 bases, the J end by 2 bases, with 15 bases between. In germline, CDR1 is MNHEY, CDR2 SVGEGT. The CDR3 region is CASSYPIDSPNTGELFF. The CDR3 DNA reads TGTGCCAGCAGTTACCCAATAGACAGTCCAAACACCGGGGAGCTGTTTTTT.

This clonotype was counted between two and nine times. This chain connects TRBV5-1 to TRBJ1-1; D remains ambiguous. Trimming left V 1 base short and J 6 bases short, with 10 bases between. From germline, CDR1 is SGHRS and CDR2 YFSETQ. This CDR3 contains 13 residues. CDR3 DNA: TGCGCCAGCAGCTTGACGGGTTCAGCTGAAGCTTTCTTT. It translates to CASSLTGSAEAFF.

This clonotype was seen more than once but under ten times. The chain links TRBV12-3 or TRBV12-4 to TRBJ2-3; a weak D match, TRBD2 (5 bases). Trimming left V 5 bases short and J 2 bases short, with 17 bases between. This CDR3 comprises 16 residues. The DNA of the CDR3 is TGTGCCAGCAGTGCTTTTGTTAGCGAGCCCACAGATACGCAGTATTTT. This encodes CASSAFVSEPTDTQYF.

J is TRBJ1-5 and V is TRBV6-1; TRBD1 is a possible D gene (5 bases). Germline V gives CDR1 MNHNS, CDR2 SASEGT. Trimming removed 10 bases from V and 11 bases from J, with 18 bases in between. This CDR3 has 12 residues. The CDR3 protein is CATFRGAGAQHF. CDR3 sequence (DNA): TGTGCCACCTTTCGTGGGGCGGGAGCCCAGCATTTT.

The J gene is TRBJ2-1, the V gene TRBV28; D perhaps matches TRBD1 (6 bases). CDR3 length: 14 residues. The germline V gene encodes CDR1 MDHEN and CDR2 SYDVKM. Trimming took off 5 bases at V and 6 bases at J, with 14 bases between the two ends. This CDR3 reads CASSRGQLINEQFF. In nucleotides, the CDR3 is TGTGCCAGCAGTCGCGGACAGTTGATCAATGAGCAGTTCTTC.

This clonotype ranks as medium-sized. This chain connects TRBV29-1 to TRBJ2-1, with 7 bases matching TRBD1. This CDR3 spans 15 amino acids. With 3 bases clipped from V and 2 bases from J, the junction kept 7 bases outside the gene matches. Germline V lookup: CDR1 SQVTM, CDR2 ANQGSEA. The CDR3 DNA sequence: TGCAGCGTTGAGATTTGGGACAGCCCCTACAATGAGCAGTTCTTC. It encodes CSVEIWDSPYNEQFF.